What follows are 30 T cell receptor beta chains derived from one specimen sequenced in a study of blood T cell repertoires in COVID-19. The protocol was immunoSEQ multiplex PCR, while the TCRdb copy is restricted to in-frame clones and leaves out a portion. This sample has some 340,000 clones, with 83% found just once. Sequenced sample: PBMCs or T cells enriched from blood (not recorded which). These receptors were collected from a woman in her fifties or sixties who had recovered from COVID-19.

A single count supports this clone. This CDR3 reads CASGVSTNYGYTF. In nucleotides, the CDR3 is TGTGCCAGTGGAGTGTCTACTAACTATGGCTACACCTTC. The chain couples TRBV9 to TRBJ1-2; no clear D. CDR1 and CDR2 (germline): SGDLS, YYNGEE. V was pared by 8 bases and J by 0 bases, with 11 bases between. The CDR3 is made up of 13 amino acids.

This clone came up a few times. The chain links TRBV30 to TRBJ1-6; D remains unclear. Germline loops: CDR1 GTSNPN, CDR2 SVGIG (reference sequence). There are 13 residues in the CDR3. V lost 1 base and J 9 bases, leaving 10 bases between the germline ends. CDR3 loop: CAWSEQLVSPLHF. CDR3 bases: TGTGCCTGGAGTGAACAGTTGGTTTCACCCCTCCACTTT.

This clone was seen more than once but under ten times. The V gene is TRBV6-5, the J gene TRBJ1-5, with D unclear. Trimming pared 6 bases from V and 5 bases from J, leaving 8 bases between. This CDR3 has 12 amino acids. Germline V gene lookup returns CDR1 MNHEY and CDR2 SVGAGI. CDR3: CASRGGDQPQHF. DNA of the CDR3: TGTGCCAGCAGGGGTGGAGATCAGCCCCAGCATTTT.

The chain is built from TRBV9 and TRBJ2-7, with 8 positions matching TRBD1. Germline assignment: CDR1 SGDLS and CDR2 YYNGEE. V dropped 4 bases and J dropped 7; count of bases not matched to a gene: 10. CDR3 size: 14 residues. The chain's CDR3 is CASSLRTGPGEQYF. The DNA of the CDR3 is TGTGCCAGCAGCTTAAGGACAGGGCCAGGAGAGCAGTACTTC.

The V and J genes are TRBV5-4 and TRBJ2-5; a weak D match, TRBD1 (6 bases). CDR3 length: 14 residues. The V end lost 0 bases, the J end lost 2 bases, and 8 bases lay between the germline ends. The germline gives CDR1 SGHNT, CDR2 YYREEE (reference sequence). This CDR3 reads CASSLGTEQETQYF. The CDR3 region has the DNA TGTGCCAGCAGCTTGGGGACAGAGCAAGAGACCCAGTACTTC.

As to this clone: At the DNA level, this CDR3 is encoded by other sequences in the same sample as well. This chain uses TRBV19 with TRBJ1-5, with D uncertain. The V end lost 3 bases, the J end lost 2 bases, and 11 bases lay between the germline ends. The CDR3 has 15 amino acids. The germline gives CDR1 LNHDA, CDR2 SQIVND (reference sequence). The chain's CDR3 is CASSISGRGNQPQHF. DNA of the CDR3: TGTGCCAGTAGTATTTCGGGAAGGGGCAATCAGCCCCAGCATTTT.

The chain carries TRBV11-1 and TRBJ2-7; a weak D match, TRBD2 (7 bases). Deletions cut 4 bases from V and 2 bases from J, with 12 bases between. Germline V gives CDR1 SGHAT, CDR2 FQDESV (reference sequence). The CDR3 contains 14 residues. Written as DNA, the CDR3 is TGTGCCAGCAGCTGGGGCGGGGGCCCCTACGAGCAGTACTTC. It encodes CASSWGGGPYEQYF.

This chain joins TRBV5-8 and TRBJ1-1, with 7 bases that match TRBD1. Germline V CDR1 and CDR2: SGHTS, YDEGEE. V shed 1 base, J shed 6 bases, and the junction held 0 bases outside the gene matches. This CDR3 has 12 amino acids. The chain's CDR3 is CASSLRGPEAFF. For the CDR3, the DNA is TGTGCCAGCAGCTTGAGGGGGCCTGAAGCTTTCTTT. The variable domain in full, with the rest retrieved from reference TRBV5-8 and TRBJ1-1, is EAGVTQSPTHLIKTRGQQATLRCSPISGHTSVYWYQQALGLGLQFLLWYDEGEERNRGNFPPRFSGRQFPNYSSELNVNALELEDSALYLCASSLRGPEAFFGQGTRLTVV.

This clone appeared a few times. The gene calls are TRBV11-1 and TRBJ2-7; D is unclear. This CDR3 has 14 residues. V was pared by 1 base and J by 0 bases, with 7 bases between. Germline CDR1 reads SGHAT; CDR2 reads FQDESV (reference sequence). The CDR3 is CASSLDTSSYEQYF. The DNA for the CDR3 is TGTGCCAGCAGCTTAGATACGAGCTCCTACGAGCAGTACTTC.

This clone was recorded once. The chain joins TRBV3-1 (or the pseudogene TRBV3-2) to TRBJ2-5; 11 bases align to TRBD2. V dropped 1 base and J dropped 5; count of bases not matched to a gene: 15. Per the germline V gene, CDR1 is LGHDT and CDR2 is YNNKEL (reference sequence). CDR3 length equals 19 residues. CDR3 bases: TGTGCCAGCAGCCAAGGTTTACCACTTAGCGGGAGGGTAGGGGAGACCCAGTACTTC. Its protein product is CASSQGLPLSGRVGETQYF.

This clone was seen only a few times. J is TRBJ2-1 and V is TRBV29-1; TRBD2 might be the D (7 bases). The V gene lost 7 bases and the J gene lost 7 bases, with 23 bases spanning the gap. Germline V gene data show CDR1 as SQVTM and CDR2 as ANQGSEA. The CDR3 runs to 15 residues. The CDR3 bases are TGCAGCGCCGCCGGGGAGGGGGGGACAAGAAATGAGCAGTTCTTC. This encodes CSAAGEGGTRNEQFF.

This clone came up a few times. The CDR3, as DNA: TGTGCCAGCAGTTTAGGCCGTGGGGGGGCGAGCACCGGGGAGCTGTTTTTT. Translating it yields CASSLGRGGASTGELFF. This rearrangement joins TRBV27 to TRBJ2-2; D perhaps matches TRBD2 (7 bases). The CDR3 is 17 residues long. Trimming took off 2 bases at V and 4 bases at J, with 17 bases between the two ends. Germline CDR1 and CDR2: MNHEY and SMNVEV (reference sequence).

The chain is built from TRBV7-2 and TRBJ2-3; weak D call: TRBD1 (5 bases). The germline V gene has CDR1 SGHTA and CDR2 FQGNSA. The CDR3 is 16 amino acids. With 1 base removed from V and 0 bases from J, the gap between germline ends came to 11 bases. Written as DNA, the CDR3 is TGTGCCAGCAGCTTAGTAGGGGTTCCTAGCACAGATACGCAGTATTTT. It is translated as CASSLVGVPSTDTQYF.

The chain carries TRBV6-2 or TRBV6-3 and TRBJ2-1; TRBD2 matches at 8 bases. From germline, CDR1 is MNHEY and CDR2 SVGEGT. This CDR3 comprises 16 residues. With V trimmed by 5 bases and J by 3 bases, 9 bases remained unmatched. CDR3: CASSPATSGDYNEQFF. The CDR3 DNA sequence: TGTGCCAGCAGTCCAGCCACTAGCGGAGACTACAATGAGCAGTTCTTC.

This chain joins TRBV3-1 (or the pseudogene TRBV3-2) and TRBJ1-6; a weak D match, TRBD1 (5 bases). V was cut by 0 bases and J by 0 bases, with 12 bases left in between. Germline CDR1 is LGHDT and CDR2 is YNNKEL (reference sequence). This CDR3 has 18 residues. CDR3 DNA sequence: TGTGCCAGCAGCCAAGATGTATGGGGGGTCTCCTATAATTCACCCCTCCACTTT. It translates to CASSQDVWGVSYNSPLHF.

This chain joins TRBV7-2 and TRBJ1-2; D is undetermined. The CDR3 consists of 14 residues. Germline-derived CDR1 and CDR2 are SGHTA and FQGNSA. V was cut by 1 base and J by 3 bases, with 9 bases left in between. The CDR3 region has the DNA TGTGCCAGCAGCTTAGTTTATTCTGACTATGGCTACACCTTC. It specifies CASSLVYSDYGYTF.

This clone showed up just a few times. V gene TRBV19 combines with J gene TRBJ1-6, with D perhaps TRBD1 (6 bases). CDR3 length: 16 amino acids. Germline values: CDR1 LNHDA, CDR2 SQIVND (reference sequence). Trimming removed 5 bases at V and 5 bases at J, with 16 bases between. In nucleotides, the CDR3 is TGTGCCAGTAGTGGACTAGGGGGGGAAAATAATTCACCCCTCCACTTT. This encodes CASSGLGGENNSPLHF.

The chain is built from TRBV12-5 and TRBJ2-7, with D maybe TRBD1 (5 bases). The CDR3 covers 14 residues. Germline V gene data show CDR1 as LGHNT and CDR2 as FRNRAP. Trimming shortened V by 9 bases and J by 2 bases, and 17 bases separated the two germline ends. CDR3 region: CASTSFEDTYEQYF. The CDR3 nucleotides are TGTGCTAGCACCTCTTTCGAGGACACCTACGAGCAGTACTTC.

The chain is built from TRBV5-4 and TRBJ1-6; 7 nucleotides match TRBD1. This CDR3 is 15 amino acids long. The ends lost 7 bases at V and 3 bases at J; junction bases unmatched: 7. Germline V gene sequence: CDR1 SGHNT, CDR2 YYREEE (reference sequence). The CDR3 bases are TGTGCCAGCCGGGAGACAGGGATCTATAATTCACCCCTCCACTTT. It is translated as CASRETGIYNSPLHF.

The sample holds a few counts of this clone. This chain connects TRBV7-2 to TRBJ1-1; D is perhaps TRBD1 (6 bases). Trimming took 1 base from V and 10 from J, leaving 19 bases between them. The CDR3 covers 15 residues. Germline V gene lookup returns CDR1 SGHTA and CDR2 FQGNSA. The CDR3 here is CASSLGLGGAQAAFF. The CDR3 region has the DNA TGTGCCAGCAGCTTAGGTTTGGGGGGGGCGCAGGCAGCTTTCTTT.

This chain links TRBV6-5 with TRBJ1-5, with D unresolved. Per germline, CDR1 MNHEY and CDR2 SVGAGI. The CDR3 runs 14 residues. Between the trimmed V and J ends, which lost 5 bases and 2 bases, there was a span of 10 bases. The chain's CDR3 is CASSPRSGNQPQHF. The CDR3 nucleotides read TGTGCCAGCAGTCCCCGGTCCGGCAATCAGCCCCAGCATTTT.

The chain couples TRBV5-1 to TRBJ1-1; TRBD1 agrees at 7 bases. The V gene's germline CDR1 is SGHRS and CDR2 YFSETQ. The CDR3 runs to 18 residues. V shed 5 bases, J shed 0 bases, and the junction held 16 bases outside the gene matches. CDR3 coding DNA: TGCGCCAGCAGAAGGGAACCGGGACAGCCCCCCCTGAACACTGAAGCTTTCTTT. It is translated as CASRREPGQPPLNTEAFF.

The genes are TRBV4-3 and TRBJ2-1; TRBD1 is a possible D gene (6 bases). V lost 1 base and J 5 bases, leaving 18 bases between the germline ends. The CDR3 sequence is 17 residues long. From germline, CDR1 is LGHNA and CDR2 YSLEER. The chain's CDR3 is CASSQGTATFFDNEQFF. Written as DNA, the CDR3 is TGCGCCAGCAGCCAAGGGACAGCCACATTTTTCGACAATGAGCAGTTCTTC.

The chain links TRBV5-1 to TRBJ2-7; TRBD2 agrees at 10 bases. Germline V gene data show CDR1 as SGHRS and CDR2 as YFSETQ. The CDR3 is made up of 14 amino acids. V dropped 4 bases and J dropped 2; count of bases not matched to a gene: 3. For the CDR3, the DNA is TGCGCCAGCAGCGGTACTAGCGGGACCTACGAGCAGTACTTC. It yields the protein CASSGTSGTYEQYF.

The gene calls are TRBV18 and TRBJ1-1; D not certain. CDR3 length: 12 amino acids. Germline CDR1 reads KGHSH; CDR2 reads LQKENI. Trimming took 5 bases from V and 0 from J, leaving 4 bases between them. The CDR3 is CASSALNTEAFF. The CDR3 bases are TGTGCCAGCTCAGCGTTGAACACTGAAGCTTTCTTT.

The chain combines TRBV7-9 with TRBJ1-2; 11 nucleotides align to TRBD1. In germline, CDR1 is SEHNR, CDR2 FQNEAQ (reference sequence). The trim removed 2 bases at V and 12 bases at J, leaving 8 bases unmatched. The CDR3 is 14 amino acids. The CDR3 is CASSLPQDRGPHTF. The CDR3, as DNA: TGTGCCAGCAGCTTACCCCAGGACAGGGGGCCCCACACCTTC.

This chain uses TRBV5-4 with TRBJ2-1; 13 bases are shared with TRBD2. The CDR3 covers 19 residues. V lost 4 bases to trimming and J lost 0 bases; unmatched junction nucleotides: 10. Per germline, CDR1 SGHNT and CDR2 YYREEE (reference sequence). The CDR3 reads CASSDPGLAGASSYNEQFF. CDR3 nucleotide sequence: TGTGCCAGCAGCGACCCCGGACTAGCGGGAGCGAGCTCCTACAATGAGCAGTTCTTC.

The rearrangement uses TRBV9 and TRBJ1-2, with D possibly matching TRBD1 (5 bases). The CDR3 length is 16 residues. Deletions cut 3 bases from V and 5 bases from J, with 20 bases between. Germline V gives CDR1 SGDLS, CDR2 YYNGEE. CDR3 nucleotide sequence: TGTGCCAGCAGCGCGGGCGAAGGGGAAACCCTATATGGCTACACCTTC. Amino acids: CASSAGEGETLYGYTF.

The V call is TRBV4-3, the J call TRBJ2-7; a weak D match, TRBD2 (5 bases). Germline V gene data show CDR1 as LGHNA and CDR2 as YSLEER. The CDR3 consists of 15 residues. V was pared by 0 bases and J by 6 bases, with 15 bases between. CDR3 region: CASSQDHGFGVEQYF. CDR3 sequence (DNA): TGCGCCAGCAGCCAAGATCACGGATTCGGGGTCGAGCAGTACTTC.

This chain uses TRBV3-1 (or the pseudogene TRBV3-2) with TRBJ1-2; D unclear. Per the germline V gene, CDR1 is LGHDT and CDR2 is YNNKEL (reference sequence). This CDR3 spans 13 amino acids. Trimming removed 0 bases from V and 5 bases from J, with 7 bases in between. CDR3 sequence: CASSQESVYGYTF. The CDR3 region has the DNA TGTGCCAGCAGCCAAGAATCCGTTTATGGCTACACCTTC.